The rows below give T cell receptor beta chains drawn from one sample of a study of low-dose radiotherapy and immunotherapy resistance in tumors. TCRdb reprocessed the reads with MiXCR, giving one entry per CDR3 protein. Here the sample spans about 82,000 distinct CDR3 sequences, approximately 17% being singletons. The sequences come from PBMCs, collected before treatment. The source is a male donor with prostate cancer. The CDR3 runs from the conserved cysteine through the conserved F or W. D genes are given only for firm matches. The size entry is marked missing in some rows and otherwise reads once, few, many or a size class.

CDR3 length	V gene	D gene	clone size	J gene	CDR3 DNA	CDR3 protein
17	TRBV5-6	.	many	TRBJ1-4	TGTGCCAGCAGCCAAGGACAGAACGTACTACGAGGCGAAAAACTGTTTTTT	CASSQGQNVLRGEKLFF
16	TRBV6-5	TRBD2	many	TRBJ2-1	TGTGCCAGCAGCCCTACTCTAGCGGGAGGGTTCAATGAGCAGTTCTTC	CASSPTLAGGFNEQFF
11	TRBV30	.	many	TRBJ2-1	TGTGCCTGGAGTGGGGCCTGGGGGCAGTTCTTC	CAWSGAWGQFF
17	TRBV3-1	TRBD1	many	TRBJ2-3	TGTGCCAGCAGCCATAAGAGGACAGGTTTGGGAGCAGATACGCAGTATTTT	CASSHKRTGLGADTQYF
16	TRBV5-1	TRBD2	.	TRBJ2-1	TGCGCCAGCAGCCCGGGGACTAGCGGGGGTCTCATGCTACAGTTCTTC	CASSPGTSGGLMLQFF
13	TRBV20-1	TRBD1	many	TRBJ2-1	TGCAGTGTCCCGGGACAGGGTCCCGATGAGCAGTTCTTC	CSVPGQGPDEQFF
13	TRBV4-1	.	.	TRBJ2-7	TGCGCCAGCAGCCAAGTAACAGATTACGAGCAGTACTTC	CASSQVTDYEQYF
16	TRBV11-2	TRBD2	.	TRBJ2-1	TGTGCCAGCAGCTTAGTTGGCGGGGGGGCGCCTAATGAGCAGTTCTTC	CASSLVGGGAPNEQFF
17	TRBV28	.	few	TRBJ2-5	TGTGCCAGCAGTTTATGGGGGCGTGGTAGCAGGACAGAGACCCAGTACTTC	CASSLWGRGSRTETQYF
10	TRBV29-1	.	many	TRBJ1-2	TGCAGCGTTGAACAGTCGGGCTACACCTTC	CSVEQSGYTF
14	TRBV11-1	TRBD1	.	TRBJ2-7	TGTGCCAGCAGCTGGGGACAGGGACCCTACGAGCAGTACTTC	CASSWGQGPYEQYF
15	TRBV3-1	TRBD2	many	TRBJ2-5	TGTGCCAGCAGCCAAGCGGCGGGAGGCCAAGAGACCCAGTACTTC	CASSQAAGGQETQYF
13	TRBV27	TRBD1	few	TRBJ2-7	TGTGCCAGCAGTTTATGGGGGACAGCGAAAGAGTACTTC	CASSLWGTAKEYF
16	TRBV28	.	many	TRBJ1-5	TGTGCCAGCAGTTTATGGGGGGCTTCTAGCAATCAGCCCCAGCATTTT	CASSLWGASSNQPQHF
16	TRBV7-9	.	few	TRBJ2-4	TGTGCCAGCAGCTTATTTGAGGTCTTAGCCAAAAACATTCAGTACTTC	CASSLFEVLAKNIQYF
15	TRBV11-2	TRBD2	many	TRBJ2-3	TGTGCCAGCAGCTTAAGTGCTAGCGGGCTCGATACGCAGTATTTT	CASSLSASGLDTQYF
16	TRBV7-2	.	many	TRBJ2-4	TGTGCCAGCAGCTTATCGGGGAGGACCCAAGGCAACATTCAGTACTTC	CASSLSGRTQGNIQYF
12	TRBV6-6	.	many	TRBJ2-1	TGTGCCAGCAGTTACGGCAGCAATGAGCAGTTCTTC	CASSYGSNEQFF
14	TRBV5-1	.	few	TRBJ2-2	TGCGCCAGCAGCCCTGACCCAGGGATCGGGGAGCTGTTTTTT	CASSPDPGIGELFF
14	TRBV11-2	.	few	TRBJ1-6	TGTGCCAGCAGCTTAGATCCGGGTAATTCACCCCTCCACTTT	CASSLDPGNSPLHF
11	TRBV20-1	.	many	TRBJ2-7	TGCAGTGCTAGTCAGGACTACGAGCAGTACTTC	CSASQDYEQYF
16	TRBV30	TRBD1	few	TRBJ1-3	TGTGCCTGGAGTGTACGGCAGGGGGCAAGTGGAAACACCATATATTTT	CAWSVRQGASGNTIYF
16	TRBV24-1	TRBD1	many	TRBJ2-5	TGTGCCACCAGTGATTTGGGGGACAGGGCTGGGGAGACCCAGTACTTC	CATSDLGDRAGETQYF
17	TRBV27	.	many	TRBJ1-3	TGTGCCAGCAGTTTACGGGGCCCTACTCAGTCGGGAAACACCATATATTTT	CASSLRGPTQSGNTIYF
15	TRBV30	.	many	TRBJ2-3	TGTGCCTGGAACCCCCACGGGGCAGGGACAGATACGCAGTATTTT	CAWNPHGAGTDTQYF
15	TRBV5-1	.	many	TRBJ2-7	TGCGCCAGCAGCTTGGATTCAGGCGCCTACTACGAGCAGTACTTC	CASSLDSGAYYEQYF
18	TRBV9	TRBD1	many	TRBJ2-1	TGTGCCAGCAGCGTAGGAGGAAGGGGACAGGGGCCTAACAATGAGCAGTTCTTC	CASSVGGRGQGPNNEQFF
13	TRBV11-3	.	many	TRBJ2-7	TGTGCCAGCAGCTTAAACGGACATAACGAGCAGTACTTC	CASSLNGHNEQYF
14	TRBV11-3	TRBD1	many	TRBJ2-1	TGTGCCAGCAGCGACAGGGGGCGCGGAGATGAGCAGTTCTTC	CASSDRGRGDEQFF
14	TRBV20-1	.	many	TRBJ1-2	TGCAGTGCTTCCCGGGACTCTAACCCCTATGGCTACACCTTC	CSASRDSNPYGYTF
15	TRBV2	TRBD2	.	TRBJ2-3	TGTGCCACCCGAAGGCTAGCGGGAGTGTTCGATACGCAGTATTTT	CATRRLAGVFDTQYF